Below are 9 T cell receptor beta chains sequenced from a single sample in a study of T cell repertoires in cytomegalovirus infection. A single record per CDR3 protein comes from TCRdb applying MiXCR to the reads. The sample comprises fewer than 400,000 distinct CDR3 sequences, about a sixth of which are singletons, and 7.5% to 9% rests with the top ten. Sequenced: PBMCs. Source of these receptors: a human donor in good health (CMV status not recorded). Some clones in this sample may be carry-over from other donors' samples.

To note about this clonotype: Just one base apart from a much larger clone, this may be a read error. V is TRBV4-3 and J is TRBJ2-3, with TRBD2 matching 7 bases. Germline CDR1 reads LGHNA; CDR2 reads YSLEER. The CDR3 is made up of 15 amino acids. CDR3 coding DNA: TGCGCCAGAAGCCAAGGGCGGGGGTTGGCAGATACGCAGTATTTT. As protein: CARSQGRGLADTQYF.

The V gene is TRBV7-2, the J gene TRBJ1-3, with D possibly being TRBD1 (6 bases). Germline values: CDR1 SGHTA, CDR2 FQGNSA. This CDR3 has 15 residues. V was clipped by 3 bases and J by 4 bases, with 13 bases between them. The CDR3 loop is CASSFSGVPGNTIYF. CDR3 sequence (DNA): TGTGCCAGCAGCTTTTCAGGGGTTCCAGGAAACACCATATATTTT.

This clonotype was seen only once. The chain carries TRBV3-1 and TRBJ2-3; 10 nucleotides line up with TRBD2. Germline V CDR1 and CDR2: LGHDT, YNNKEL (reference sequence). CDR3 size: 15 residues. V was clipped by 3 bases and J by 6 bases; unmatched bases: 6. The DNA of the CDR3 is TGTGCCAGCAGCCAGAACATTAGCGGGAGGGATACGCAGTATTTT. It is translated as CASSQNISGRDTQYF.

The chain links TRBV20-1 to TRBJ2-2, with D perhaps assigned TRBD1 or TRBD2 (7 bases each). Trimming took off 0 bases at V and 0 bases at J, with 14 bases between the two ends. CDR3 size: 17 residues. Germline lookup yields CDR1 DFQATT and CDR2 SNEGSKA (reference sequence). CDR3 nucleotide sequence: TGCAGTGCTAGAGATCAGGGGGGGCCGTCGAACACCGGGGAGCTGTTTTTT. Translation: CSARDQGGPSNTGELFF.

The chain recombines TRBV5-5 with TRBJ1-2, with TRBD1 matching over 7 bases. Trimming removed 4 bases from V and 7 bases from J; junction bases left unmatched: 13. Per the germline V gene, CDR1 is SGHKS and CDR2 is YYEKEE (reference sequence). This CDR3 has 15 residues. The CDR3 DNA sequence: TGTGCCAGCAGCCCACAGACAGGGAGTTTTTTTGGCTACACCTTC. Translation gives CASSPQTGSFFGYTF.

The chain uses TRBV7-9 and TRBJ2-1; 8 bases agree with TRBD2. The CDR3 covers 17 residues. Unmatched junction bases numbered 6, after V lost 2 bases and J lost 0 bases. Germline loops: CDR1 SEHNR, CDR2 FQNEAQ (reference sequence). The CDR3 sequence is CASSLPPGGSSYNEQFF. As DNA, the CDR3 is TGTGCCAGCAGCTTACCGCCGGGAGGGAGCTCCTACAATGAGCAGTTCTTC.

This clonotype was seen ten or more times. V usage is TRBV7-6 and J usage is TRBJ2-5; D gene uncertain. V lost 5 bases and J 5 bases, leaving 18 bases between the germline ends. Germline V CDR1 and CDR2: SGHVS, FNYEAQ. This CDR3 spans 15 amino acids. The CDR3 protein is CASSVGWGLVETQYF. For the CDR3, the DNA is TGTGCCAGCAGCGTCGGGTGGGGTTTAGTGGAGACCCAGTACTTC.

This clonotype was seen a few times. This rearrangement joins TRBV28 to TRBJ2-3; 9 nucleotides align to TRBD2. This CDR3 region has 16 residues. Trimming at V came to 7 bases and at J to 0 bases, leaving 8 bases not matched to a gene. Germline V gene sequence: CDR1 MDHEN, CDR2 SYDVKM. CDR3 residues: CASTPPGLASTDTQYF. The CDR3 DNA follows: TGTGCCAGCACCCCCCCGGGACTAGCTAGCACAGATACGCAGTATTTT.

The DNA of the CDR3 is TGTGCCAGCAGCTGGACAGATCAGGGTGAAGCTTTCTTT. Protein product: CASSWTDQGEAFF. The chain is built from TRBV9 and TRBJ1-1; maybe TRBD1 (6 bases). Trimming took off 4 bases at V and 7 bases at J, with 14 bases between the two ends. The germline CDR1 and CDR2 sequences are SGDLS and YYNGEE. The CDR3 is 13 amino acids.